These 25 T cell receptor beta chains were sequenced from one sample in a study of memory CD4+ T cells and cytomegalovirus serostatus. The repertoire was sequenced with immunoSEQ multiplex PCR; TCRdb's copy has only in-frame clones and lacks some. The table includes almost 45,000 clones, around 80% detected once. The sort gate was single viable CD3+CD4+CD8-CD45RO+ cells for memory CD4+ T cells. The sequenced sample was memory CD4+ T cells from blood. The receptors derive from an adult in good health and CMV-seronegative.

On this clone: This CDR3 is also generated by other DNA sequences in the sample. This chain links TRBV18 with TRBJ2-7; 14 bases agree with TRBD2. CDR3 size: 15 residues. CDR1 is KGHSH and CDR2 is LQKENI in the germline V gene. V lost 3 bases and J lost 4; bases outside the gene matches: 2. The CDR3 DNA is TGTGCCAGCTCACCCGGGACTAGCGGGAGTTACGAGCAGTACTTC. Encoded protein: CASSPGTSGSYEQYF.

This sequence joins TRBV11-3 and TRBJ2-5; D is ambiguous. The ends were cut back, 5 bases at V and 6 bases at J, with 16 bases in the middle. This CDR3 has 14 amino acids. Germline CDR1 SGHNT, CDR2 YENEEA. Here the CDR3 DNA reads TGTGCCAGCAGCCCAGACTGGGTCCGGAAGACCCAGTACTTC. Translating gives CASSPDWVRKTQYF.

The chain has TRBV5-8 and TRBJ2-7, with D uncertain. Germline V lookup: CDR1 SGHTS, CDR2 YDEGEE. The CDR3 consists of 14 residues. V shed 4 bases and J shed 0 bases, with 11 bases lying between them. CDR3 sequence reads: CASSPTLSSYEQYF. The CDR3 nucleotides read TGTGCCAGCAGCCCCACCTTAAGCTCCTACGAGCAGTACTTC.

This rearrangement joins TRBV11-2 to TRBJ2-5; no definite D call. Germline V gene sequence: CDR1 SGHAT, CDR2 FQNNGV. V was shortened by 1 base and J by 5 bases, with 8 bases between the two germline ends. The CDR3 is 13 amino acids. CDR3 residues: CASSLGFVETQYF. The CDR3 DNA is TGTGCCAGCAGCTTAGGCTTCGTGGAGACCCAGTACTTC. Variable domain in full (rest from reference TRBV11-2 and TRBJ2-5): EAGVAQSPRYKIIEKRQSVAFWCNPISGHATLYWYQQILGQGPKLLIQFQNNGVVDDSQLPKDRFSAERLKGVDSTLKIQPAKLEDSAVYLCASSLGFVETQYFGPGTRLLVL.

The chain recombines TRBV11-3 with TRBJ2-2, with unresolved D. The CDR3 totals 13 residues. Per germline, CDR1 SGHNT and CDR2 YENEEA. Trimming removed 5 bases from V and 1 base from J, with 5 bases in between. The CDR3 sequence is CASSKLNTGELFF. Written as DNA, the CDR3 is TGTGCCAGCAGCAAGTTGAACACCGGGGAGCTGTTTTTT.

V usage is TRBV29-1 and J usage is TRBJ2-7; 9 bases align to TRBD2. The junction had 10 bases not matched to a gene; V was cut back by 6 bases and J by 4 bases. Germline values: CDR1 SQVTM, CDR2 ANQGSEA. The CDR3 sequence is 14 residues long. CDR3 sequence: CSVEIAGAEYEQYF. The CDR3 nucleotides read TGCAGCGTCGAGATAGCGGGAGCTGAGTACGAGCAGTACTTC.

The chain carries TRBV18 and TRBJ2-7, with a possible D match to TRBD1 (6 bases). CDR3 size: 15 residues. V was shortened by 3 bases and J by 0 bases, with 12 bases between the two germline ends. Germline CDR1 reads KGHSH; CDR2 reads LQKENI. CDR3 DNA: TGTGCCAGCTCACCCGGACAGCTGAGCTCCTACGAGCAGTACTTC. Translation: CASSPGQLSSYEQYF.

The chain joins TRBV2 to TRBJ1-2, with D possibly TRBD1 on 5 matching bases. Germline V gives CDR1 SNHLY, CDR2 FYNNEI. The CDR3 covers 14 residues. Trimming took 4 bases from V and 3 from J, leaving 12 bases between them. The DNA of the CDR3 is TGTGCCAGCAGTGCTTACAGGTTTGACTATGGCTACACCTTC. Translated: CASSAYRFDYGYTF.

This chain connects TRBV7-2 to TRBJ2-1, with 8 bases that match TRBD2. CDR1 is SGHTA, CDR2 FQGNSA, per germline. Germline trimming cut 5 bases from V and 9 bases from J; bases unmatched to any gene: 9. The CDR3 length is 14 residues. In nucleotides, the CDR3 is TGTGCCAGCAGCAAAAGCGGGAGTCTAATTGAGCAGTTCTTC. This codes for CASSKSGSLIEQFF.

This chain joins TRBV2 and TRBJ2-1; D is possibly TRBD1 (5 bases). The CDR3 length is 13 residues. The V gene lost 7 bases and the J gene lost 6 bases, with 13 bases spanning the gap. The V gene's germline CDR1 is SNHLY and CDR2 FYNNEI. CDR3 sequence: CASTGNLGNEQFF. The CDR3 DNA reads TGTGCCAGCACAGGGAATCTTGGCAATGAGCAGTTCTTC.

This clone was seen more than once but under ten times. The rearrangement links TRBV19 to TRBJ1-1; D not certain. Trimming pared 5 bases from V and 5 bases from J, leaving 18 bases between. CDR3 length: 15 residues. CDR1 is LNHDA and CDR2 is SQIVND in the germline V gene (reference sequence). DNA for the CDR3: TGTGCCAGTAGTCTTCAACAAACAAGTACTACTGAAGCTTTCTTT. Protein: CASSLQQTSTTEAFF.

The chain employs TRBV2 and TRBJ1-4; D may be TRBD1 (6 bases). The CDR3 consists of 14 residues. Trimming took off 8 bases at V and 1 base at J, with 11 bases between the two ends. Germline V CDR1 and CDR2: SNHLY, FYNNEI. Here the CDR3 reads CASCRTVTNEKLFF. The DNA for the CDR3 is TGTGCCAGCTGCCGGACAGTAACTAATGAAAAACTGTTTTTT. The complete variable domain, with remaining parts taken from reference TRBV2 and TRBJ1-4, reads EPEVTQTPSHQVTQMGQEVILRCVPISNHLYFYWYRQILGQKVEFLVSFYNNEISEKSEIFDDQFSVERPDGSNFTLKIRSTKLEDSAMYFCASCRTVTNEKLFFGSGTQLSVL.

This chain uses TRBV2 with TRBJ2-5, with TRBD2 matching over 8 bases. The J segment lost 4 bases and the V segment lost 6 bases, leaving 4 bases of the junction unmatched. The germline gives CDR1 SNHLY, CDR2 FYNNEI. CDR3 length: 13 amino acids. This CDR3 is CASSREGRETQYF. DNA for the CDR3: TGTGCCAGCAGCCGGGAGGGCCGAGAGACCCAGTACTTC.

The gene calls are TRBV11-2 and TRBJ2-5, with a possible D match to TRBD1 (7 bases). The CDR3 totals 16 residues. Germline V gives CDR1 SGHAT, CDR2 FQNNGV. Trimming left V 2 bases short and J 3 bases short, with 16 bases between. This chain's CDR3 is CASSLLRGTDKETQYF. In DNA form, the CDR3 reads TGTGCCAGCAGCTTACTTCGCGGGACAGATAAAGAGACCCAGTACTTC.

This clone was detected once. V gene TRBV5-1 combines with J gene TRBJ1-2; 7 bases match TRBD1. After removal of 0 bases from V and 0 bases from J, the junction contained 2 bases not matched to a gene. In germline, CDR1 is SGHRS, CDR2 YFSETQ. The CDR3 is 15 residues long. In nucleotides, the CDR3 is TGCGCCAGCAGCTTGGGAGGGACAGCTAACTATGGCTACACCTTC. Its translation is CASSLGGTANYGYTF.

The V and J genes are TRBV18 and TRBJ1-1, with a possible D match to TRBD1 (5 bases). V was pared by 1 base and J by 1 base, with 7 bases between. Germline assignment: CDR1 KGHSH and CDR2 LQKENI. The CDR3 length is 14 residues. The CDR3 sequence: CASSPRGTNTEAFF. CDR3 in DNA: TGTGCCAGCTCACCACGGGGGACGAACACTGAAGCTTTCTTT.

As for this clone: At one of its ends the junction is not consistent with the germline gene, which may arise from a read error. The V call is TRBV30, the J call TRBJ1-1, with D tentatively TRBD1 (5 bases). The CDR3 runs to 12 residues. CDR1 GTSNPN and CDR2 SVGIG come from the germline V gene (reference sequence). CDR3 in amino acids: CAFRALNTEVFF. In nucleotides, the CDR3 is TGTGCCTTCAGGGCCTTAAACACTGAAGTTTTCTTT.

The chain recombines TRBV5-6 with TRBJ1-4; the match to TRBD1 covers 7 bases. V gave up 2 bases and J gave up 12 bases; unmatched junction bases: 10. CDR1 and CDR2 from the germline V gene are SGHDT and YYEEEE. The CDR3 loop spans 14 amino acids. CDR3 nucleotide sequence: TGTGCCAGCAGCTTTGTGGGGACAGATCTTGAACTGTTTTTT. Amino acid sequence: CASSFVGTDLELFF.

V and J are TRBV6-1 and TRBJ1-4; no firm D call. Germline loops: CDR1 MNHNS, CDR2 SASEGT. This CDR3 has 14 amino acids. Trimming cost V 4 bases and J 0 bases, with 6 bases left between them. CDR3 DNA sequence: TGTGCCAGCAGTGGGACCCCAACTAATGAAAAACTGTTTTTT. Protein: CASSGTPTNEKLFF.

The V call is TRBV18, the J call TRBJ2-1; 7 bases match TRBD2. CDR1 is KGHSH and CDR2 is LQKENI in the germline V gene. The ends lost 2 bases at V and 7 bases at J; junction bases unmatched: 20. The CDR3 is 19 residues long. CDR3 nucleotide sequence: TGTGCCAGCTCACCAACGGCGATAGCGGGTGGGCGGGTCCGGAATGAGCAGTTCTTC. Translation: CASSPTAIAGGRVRNEQFF.

The rearrangement links TRBV7-2 to TRBJ1-5, with D perhaps TRBD1 (5 bases). This CDR3 has 15 residues. Trimming cost V 3 bases and J 4 bases, with 13 bases left between them. Germline V lookup: CDR1 SGHTA, CDR2 FQGNSA. CDR3 coding DNA: TGTGCCAGCAGCTTCTTCCAGGGCAGAAATCAGCCCCAGCATTTT. It codes for CASSFFQGRNQPQHF. The whole variable domain, filled in from reference TRBV7-2 and TRBJ1-5, reads GAGVSQSPSNKVTEKGKDVELRCDPISGHTALYWYRQSLGQGLEFLIYFQGNSAPDKSGLPSDRFSAERTGGSVSTLTIQRTQQEDSAVYLCASSFFQGRNQPQHFGDGTRLSIL.

The chain's CDR3 is CAISGRRPSGRSGEEQYF. For the CDR3, the DNA is TGTGCCATCAGTGGGAGGAGGCCTAGCGGGAGGTCGGGGGAAGAGCAGTACTTC. The chain uses TRBV10-3 and TRBJ2-7; 11 positions match TRBD2. The CDR3 length is 18 residues. Germline loops: CDR1 ENHRY, CDR2 SYGVKD. V lost 4 bases and J lost 7; bases outside the gene matches: 18.

The rearrangement joins TRBV2 to TRBJ1-6, with no clear D. The germline CDR1 and CDR2 sequences are SNHLY and FYNNEI. Trimming shortened V by 6 bases and J by 2 bases, and 8 bases separated the two germline ends. The CDR3 sequence is 14 residues long. As DNA, the CDR3 is TGTGCCAGCAGGCTCAGCCCCTATAATTCACCCCTCCACTTT. The encoded protein is CASRLSPYNSPLHF.

The chain is built from TRBV6-1 and TRBJ2-5, with D possibly matching TRBD1 (6 bases). Trimming removed 7 bases from V and 1 base from J, with 16 bases in between. The CDR3 loop spans 15 amino acids. Germline V CDR1 and CDR2: MNHNS, SASEGT. In DNA, the CDR3 is TGTGCCAGCATTGAGCCTTTCAGGGGCCAAGAGACCCAGTACTTC. Its translation: CASIEPFRGQETQYF.

CDR3 DNA sequence: TGCGCCAGCAACCCGACAGGGGCTGGGGCCAACGTCCTGACTTTC. Its protein is CASNPTGAGANVLTF. The chain combines TRBV5-1 with TRBJ2-6, with TRBD1 identical over 8 bases. Germline CDR1 SGHRS, CDR2 YFSETQ. The ends lost 6 bases at V and 2 bases at J; junction bases unmatched: 4. The CDR3 consists of 15 residues.